The T cell receptor beta chain described here comes from a study of blood T cell repertoires in COVID-19 (TCRdb year 2020). As for the study more broadly: Samples from collaborators originated in the United States, Italy and Spain and spanned both the acute and convalescent phases of COVID-19. The material from the prospective study consisted of cDNA or gDNA derived from T cells, B-cell-depleted T cells, or PBMCs. Subjects who had been exposed to COVID-19, were actively infected with it, or had recovered from it provided the deeply sampled blood TCRbeta repertoires that made up the dataset. A freely available public database, intended as a resource for researchers studying the immune response to SARS-CoV-2, is where the repertoires were released. The samples were drawn from two sources: the first 160 participants of the ongoing ImmuneRACE study, and 1,254 subjects contributed by 6 global collaborators. A de-identified subject ID, COVID-19 status, age in years and sex were almost always included in the sample metadata. Where available, HLA class I and class II types were taken from metadata supplied by the sample provider and were not determined by assay-based typing.

About this clone: The target of this receptor is not known. Nothing much larger sits one base from this clone, and base qualities are not available.

TCRbeta CDR3 regions were amplified from genomic DNA by means of the immunoSEQ Assay, a bias-controlled multiplex PCR. The original pipeline was this. Within the assay, amplification of reference gene primers was used to estimate how many nucleated cells each sample contained. To quantify the absolute abundance of each unique TCRbeta CDR3 rearrangement, sequence reads were collapsed and filtered. Productive Simpson clonality was computed per sample as the square root of Simpson's diversity index over productive rearrangements. Imported from immuneACCESS, the table was reduced by TCRdb to in-frame sequences with V and J called. These copies leave out some clones; in studies compared against another copy, an unresolved V gene accounts for under half, and the cause of the remainder is not known. V and J calls plus clone size are reproduced from that table; the DNA served to infer D and trimming. The sample includes under 250,000 clones, with approximately 80% observed a single time. About 13% of the sample lies in the top ten.

Overall results and qualifications from the work: Clinical and demographic metadata were provided uncurated, with the amount varying by source and participant.

The collaborating institutions used their own protocols to collect whole blood in K2EDTA tubes. Collaborator samples were shipped for TCRbeta analysis as frozen whole blood, isolated PBMCs, or DNA extracted from either sample type. The CDR3 goes from the cysteine to the phenylalanine over 15 residues. The only DNA kept is the CDR3, 45 bases in frame from the first base. Looking up the germline V gene yields CDR1 ENHRY and CDR2 SYGVKD. V is reduced by 5 bases and J by 0 bases, leaving a spacing of 13 bases between them. This sequence was found in a human donor in a cohort sampled during active COVID-19. This chain is built from TRBV10-3 and TRBJ2-5; the D gene is perhaps TRBD1, from 6 matching bases. The sequencing sample was made of peripheral blood. The CDR3 region: CAISLADRYQETQYF. The DNA sequence follows: TGTGCCATCAGTTTGGCAGACAGGTACCAAGAGACCCAGTACTTC.